Following are 27 T cell receptor beta chains from one sample sequenced in a study of blood T cell repertoires in COVID-19. Using immunoSEQ multiplex PCR, the repertoire was profiled, and TCRdb retains in-frame clones only, with some absent. In the table there are approximately 440,000 clones, 90% of which are singletons. Material for sequencing was PBMCs or T cells enriched from blood (not recorded which). The source of these receptors is a man aged 18 to 30 who had recovered from COVID-19.

The chain recombines TRBV19 with TRBJ2-7, with D tentatively TRBD2 (5 bases). This CDR3 region has 13 residues. V was pared by 1 base and J by 4 bases, with 8 bases between. CDR1 LNHDA and CDR2 SQIVND come from the germline V gene (reference sequence). CDR3 sequence: CASSIGLLYEQYF. CDR3 DNA sequence: TGTGCCAGTAGTATAGGACTATTGTACGAGCAGTACTTC.

This chain links TRBV2 with TRBJ1-4, with TRBD1 matching over 10 bases. Germline loops: CDR1 SNHLY, CDR2 FYNNEI. This CDR3 has 15 residues. V was pared by 7 bases and J by 4 bases, with 6 bases of the junction left unmatched. Here the CDR3 DNA reads TGTGCCAGCAAGGGACAGGGGACGAGTAATGAAAAACTGTTTTTT. It is translated as CASKGQGTSNEKLFF. The full variable domain, in which reference TRBV2 and TRBJ1-4 provide the parts outside the CDR3, is EPEVTQTPSHQVTQMGQEVILRCVPISNHLYFYWYRQILGQKVEFLVSFYNNEISEKSEIFDDQFSVERPDGSNFTLKIRSTKLEDSAMYFCASKGQGTSNEKLFFGSGTQLSVL.

This chain links TRBV6-1 with TRBJ1-1; 9 positions agree with TRBD1. The junction had 26 bases not matched to a gene; V was cut back by 6 bases and J by 6 bases. This CDR3 has 20 residues. Germline V lookup: CDR1 MNHNS, CDR2 SASEGT. CDR3 protein: CASRERPPSGTGKRFAEAFF. The CDR3 DNA reads TGTGCCAGCAGAGAAAGGCCACCCTCCGGGACAGGGAAACGGTTCGCTGAAGCTTTCTTT.

This chain connects TRBV18 to TRBJ1-5, with a possible D match to TRBD1 (6 bases). The V gene lost 2 bases and the J gene lost 3 bases, with 11 bases spanning the gap. The CDR3 extends over 15 amino acids. From germline, CDR1 is KGHSH and CDR2 LQKENI. DNA of the CDR3: TGTGCCAGCTCACCAGCAGGGGCCTCCAATCAGCCCCAGCATTTT. Protein: CASSPAGASNQPQHF.

The chain employs TRBV15 and TRBJ1-5; 9 bases agree with TRBD1. Germline V gives CDR1 LNHNV, CDR2 YYDKDF (reference sequence). The CDR3 extends over 16 amino acids. V gave up 3 bases and J gave up 6 bases; unmatched junction bases: 9. The CDR3 loop is CATSSTTGGLFQPQHF. CDR3 nucleotides: TGTGCCACCAGCAGCACGACAGGGGGTCTATTTCAGCCCCAGCATTTT.

This clone showed up just once. The V and J genes are TRBV11-2 and TRBJ2-1; unclear D gene. Germline V gene data show CDR1 as SGHAT and CDR2 as FQNNGV. The CDR3 consists of 12 residues. Trimming cost V 2 bases and J 8 bases, with 7 bases left between them. DNA of the CDR3: TGTGCCAGCAGCTTATTCCCCGATGAGCAGTTCTTC. This codes for CASSLFPDEQFF.

This chain links TRBV28 with TRBJ1-2; the D gene is possibly TRBD1 (6 bases). The CDR3 runs 13 residues. Germline V gene data show CDR1 as MDHEN and CDR2 as SYDVKM. Trimming took 6 bases from V and 10 from J, leaving 18 bases between them. CDR3 nucleotides: TGTGCCAGCAGGGTGTCAGGGGCGGAGGTCTACACCTTC. Translating it yields CASRVSGAEVYTF.

J is TRBJ1-2 and V is TRBV5-6, with D uncertain. The CDR3 contains 15 residues. CDR1 and CDR2 (germline): SGHDT, YYEEEE. Trimming removed 0 bases from V and 4 bases from J, with 13 bases in between. CDR3 sequence (DNA): TGTGCCAGCAGCTTGGACTCTCCTCCTTTCTATGGCTACACCTTC. Translating gives CASSLDSPPFYGYTF.

This clone occurred once. CDR3 nucleotides: TGTGCCAGCAGCTCCGGGACAGGAGGGCTCGCACCCCTCCACTTT. This sequence encodes CASSSGTGGLAPLHF. The J gene is TRBJ1-6, the V gene TRBV5-6, with 8 bases matching TRBD1. V dropped 3 bases and J dropped 11; count of bases not matched to a gene: 10. The length of the CDR3 is 15 residues. Germline lookup yields CDR1 SGHDT and CDR2 YYEEEE.

V usage is TRBV7-2 and J usage is TRBJ1-3, with TRBD1 identical over 10 bases. The CDR3 is 18 amino acids. Germline-derived CDR1 and CDR2 are SGHTA and FQGNSA. The J segment lost 2 bases and the V segment lost 2 bases, leaving 9 bases of the junction unmatched. CDR3 nucleotides: TGTGCCAGCAGCTTACAACAGCTGACAGGGGGCACTGGAAACACCATATATTTT. It codes for CASSLQQLTGGTGNTIYF.

This clone is a singleton in its sample. The rearrangement joins TRBV6-5 to TRBJ1-5; D unclear. The V end lost 8 bases, the J end lost 5 bases, and 13 bases lay between the germline ends. Germline CDR1 MNHEY, CDR2 SVGAGI. The CDR3 covers 13 residues. In DNA form, the CDR3 reads TGTGCCAGCGGAATCAAGCGGTATCAGCCCCAGCATTTT. Translation: CASGIKRYQPQHF.

This clone was seen once. The rearrangement joins TRBV5-1 to TRBJ1-6; the match to TRBD1 covers 7 bases. The CDR3 length is 15 residues. The germline V gene has CDR1 SGHRS and CDR2 YFSETQ. V lost 4 bases and J lost 5; bases outside the gene matches: 6. For the CDR3, the DNA is TGCGCCAGCAGCCCCGGACAGGCGGATAATTCACCCCTCCACTTT. Translated: CASSPGQADNSPLHF.

J is TRBJ1-5 and V is TRBV28, with D perhaps TRBD1 (6 bases). The CDR3 runs to 15 residues. The V end was cut by 1 base, the J end by 4 bases, with 11 bases between. CDR1 is MDHEN and CDR2 is SYDVKM in the germline V gene. The CDR3 sequence: CASSLFRGANQPQHF. In DNA, the CDR3 is TGTGCCAGCAGTTTATTTCGGGGGGCGAATCAGCCCCAGCATTTT.

The chain has TRBV5-1 and TRBJ2-7; the match to TRBD2 covers 8 bases. V trimming: 2 bases; J trimming: 2 bases; junction bases outside the gene matches: 3. The CDR3 consists of 14 residues. From germline, CDR1 is SGHRS and CDR2 YFSETQ. The CDR3 DNA is TGCGCCAGCAGCTTTTCGGGAGGGACCTACGAGCAGTACTTC. Its translation is CASSFSGGTYEQYF.

The genes are TRBV18 and TRBJ2-5; 8 nucleotides line up with TRBD2. The germline gives CDR1 KGHSH, CDR2 LQKENI. Trimming at V came to 2 bases and at J to 5 bases, leaving 4 bases not matched to a gene. The CDR3 sequence is 14 residues long. The CDR3 here is CASSPILAVETQYF. The CDR3 bases are TGTGCCAGCTCACCAATACTAGCGGTGGAGACCCAGTACTTC.

The chain has TRBV7-9 and TRBJ1-2; tentatively, D is TRBD1 (6 bases). This CDR3 has 15 amino acids. Trimming removed 4 bases from V and 2 bases from J, with 14 bases in between. From germline, CDR1 is SEHNR and CDR2 FQNEAQ (reference sequence). DNA for the CDR3: TGTGCCAGCAGCTCCCCAAGGACAGTAAACTATGGCTACACCTTC. Translated: CASSSPRTVNYGYTF. Combining the CDR3 with reference TRBV7-9 and TRBJ1-2 gives the whole variable domain DTGVSQNPRHKITKRGQNVTFRCDPISEHNRLYWYRQTLGQGPEFLTYFQNEAQLEKSRLLSDRFSAERPKGSFSTLEIQRTEQGDSAMYLCASSSPRTVNYGYTFGSGTRLTVV.

The chain couples TRBV5-4 to TRBJ1-2, with D maybe TRBD1 (6 bases). CDR3 length equals 17 residues. Germline CDR1 SGHNT, CDR2 YYREEE (reference sequence). Trimming cost V 3 bases and J 4 bases, with 22 bases left between them. CDR3 bases: TGTGCCAGCAGCTCCATGGGGGGGGCTGGGCGCCTCTATGGCTACACCTTC. It specifies CASSSMGGAGRLYGYTF.

The chain uses TRBV7-6 and TRBJ2-7; 7 bases fit TRBD2. The CDR3 runs 15 residues. V lost 5 bases to trimming and J lost 0 bases; unmatched junction nucleotides: 7. Germline V gene sequence: CDR1 SGHVS, CDR2 FNYEAQ. The CDR3 reads CASSPGRGSSYEQYF. The CDR3 bases are TGTGCCAGCAGCCCCGGGCGGGGGAGCTCCTACGAGCAGTACTTC.

This rearrangement joins TRBV2 to TRBJ1-2, with D perhaps TRBD1 (6 bases). The V and J ends lost 7 bases and 4 bases respectively, with 19 bases between them. CDR1 and CDR2 from the germline V gene are SNHLY and FYNNEI. The CDR3 sequence is 15 residues long. The CDR3 bases are TGTGCCAGCACGCCATCCACAGGGAATACCTATGGCTACACCTTC. Translation gives CASTPSTGNTYGYTF.

CDR3 region: CASSLWQGGYEQYF. In DNA, the CDR3 is TGCGCCAGCAGCTTGTGGCAGGGGGGCTACGAGCAGTACTTC. The J gene is TRBJ2-7, the V gene TRBV5-1; possible D gene TRBD1, 7 bases. Germline CDR1 is SGHRS and CDR2 is YFSETQ. Deletions cut 1 base from V and 3 bases from J, with 11 bases between. The CDR3 runs to 14 residues.

V usage is TRBV9 and J usage is TRBJ2-5; 7 nucleotides match TRBD2. Losses at the gene ends were 3 bases for V and 5 bases for J; bases not matched to a gene: 16. CDR3 size: 17 residues. The germline V gene encodes CDR1 SGDLS and CDR2 YYNGEE. As DNA, the CDR3 is TGTGCCAGCAGCGCATGGCCGGAGGGAGGGGCCGGGGAGACCCAGTACTTC. Its protein product is CASSAWPEGGAGETQYF.

V and J are TRBV6-5 and TRBJ1-2; 9 nucleotides line up with TRBD1. The trim removed 6 bases at V and 10 bases at J, leaving 9 bases unmatched. Germline values: CDR1 MNHEY, CDR2 SVGAGI. CDR3 size: 13 residues. The CDR3 sequence: CASRVPGQGVYTF. CDR3 nucleotides: TGTGCCAGCAGAGTTCCGGGACAGGGCGTCTACACCTTC.

This chain uses TRBV10-3 with TRBJ2-3, with 8 bases fitting TRBD2. The junction had 5 bases not matched to a gene; V was cut back by 0 bases and J by 6 bases. The CDR3 runs to 15 residues. Germline loops: CDR1 ENHRY, CDR2 SYGVKD. This CDR3 is CAISESSAGGDTQYF. The CDR3 DNA sequence: TGTGCCATCAGTGAGTCAAGTGCGGGGGGCGATACGCAGTATTTT.

About this clone itself: The same CDR3 is also encoded by other DNA sequences in this sample. V is TRBV5-4 and J is TRBJ2-1; a possible D gene is TRBD2 (5 bases). Trimming left V 2 bases short and J 9 bases short, with 6 bases between. The CDR3 is made up of 11 amino acids. Looked up from germline, CDR1 is SGHNT and CDR2 is YYREEE (reference sequence). CDR3 sequence: CASSFGGEQFF. CDR3 sequence (DNA): TGTGCCAGCAGCTTCGGAGGTGAGCAGTTCTTC.

The chain joins TRBV15 to TRBJ1-4; weak D call: TRBD1 (6 bases). The CDR3 length is 15 residues. CDR1 is LNHNV and CDR2 is YYDKDF in the germline V gene (reference sequence). The V gene lost 5 bases and the J gene lost 7 bases, with 17 bases spanning the gap. CDR3 in amino acids: CATSGRGALGEKLFF. The CDR3, as DNA: TGTGCCACCAGCGGGAGGGGGGCCCTGGGTGAAAAACTGTTTTTT.

This chain joins TRBV28 and TRBJ2-1; 9 nucleotides agree with TRBD1. The CDR3 totals 17 residues. After removal of 4 bases from V and 8 bases from J, the junction contained 15 bases not matched to a gene. Germline V gene sequence: CDR1 MDHEN, CDR2 SYDVKM. CDR3 protein: CASSSMRGTGKGDEQFF. The CDR3 DNA is TGTGCCAGCAGTTCCATGCGCGGGACAGGGAAGGGGGATGAGCAGTTCTTC.

The rearrangement uses TRBV5-1 and TRBJ2-5; D is perhaps TRBD1 (7 bases). V was clipped by 7 bases and J by 5 bases, with 18 bases between them. Germline-derived CDR1 and CDR2 are SGHRS and YFSETQ. The length of the CDR3 is 14 residues. CDR3 coding DNA: TGCGCCAGCGAGGACGAGCAGGGGGGTGAGACCCAGTACTTC. Protein: CASEDEQGGETQYF.